This TCR delta chain was recorded in a study of gamma-delta chains in newborns, infants, children. Study-level background: Polyclonal expansion of innate γδ T cells after birth follows microbial exposure.

After removal of 6 bases from V and 2 bases from J, the junction contained 14 bases not matched to a gene. This CDR3 comprises 17 residues. Germline CDR1 and CDR2: TSWWSYY and QGS. This clone was picked up a small number of times. TCRdb ran CATT on the reads. The table shows under 13,000 delta-chain clones, with approximately 3.5% occurring only once. The TCR comes from a child who was a newborn, infant or young child, either healthy, febrile or measles-vaccinated (not recorded which). The rearrangement joins TRDV1 to TRDJ1, with 8 bases identical to TRDD3. The specimen sequenced was blood. The CDR3 region has the DNA TGTGCTCTTGGTCTACGAGCCCTGGGGGAAGGGACCGATAAACTCATCTTT. It yields the protein CALGLRALGEGTDKLIF.